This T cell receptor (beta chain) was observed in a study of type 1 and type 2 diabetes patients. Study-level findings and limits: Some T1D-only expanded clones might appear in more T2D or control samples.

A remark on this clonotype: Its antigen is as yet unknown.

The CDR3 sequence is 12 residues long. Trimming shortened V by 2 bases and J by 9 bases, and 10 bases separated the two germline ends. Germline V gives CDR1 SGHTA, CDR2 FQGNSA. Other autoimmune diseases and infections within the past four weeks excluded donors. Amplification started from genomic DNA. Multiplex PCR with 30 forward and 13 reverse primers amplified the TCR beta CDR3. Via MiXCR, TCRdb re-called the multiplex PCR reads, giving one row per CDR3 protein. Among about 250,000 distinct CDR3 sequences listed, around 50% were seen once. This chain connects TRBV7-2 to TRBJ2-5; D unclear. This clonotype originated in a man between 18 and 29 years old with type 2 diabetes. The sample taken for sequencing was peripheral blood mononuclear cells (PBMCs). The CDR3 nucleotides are TGTGCCAGCAGCTTAACTGCAATGCCCCAGTACTTC. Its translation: CASSLTAMPQYF.